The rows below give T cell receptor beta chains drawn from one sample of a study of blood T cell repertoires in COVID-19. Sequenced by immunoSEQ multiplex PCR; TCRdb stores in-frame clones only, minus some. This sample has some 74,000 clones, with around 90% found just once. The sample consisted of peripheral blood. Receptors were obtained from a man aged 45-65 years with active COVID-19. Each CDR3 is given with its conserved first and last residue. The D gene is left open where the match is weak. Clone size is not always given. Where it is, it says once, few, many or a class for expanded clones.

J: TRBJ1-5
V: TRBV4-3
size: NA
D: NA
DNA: TGCGCCAGCAGCCAAGATCCCCAGGGCGATCAGCCCCAGCATTTT
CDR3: CASSQDPQGDQPQHF

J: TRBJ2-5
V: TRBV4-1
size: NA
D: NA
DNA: TGCGCCAGCAGCCGCCAACCGGGAACTAGAGAGACCCAGTACTTC
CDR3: CASSRQPGTRETQYF

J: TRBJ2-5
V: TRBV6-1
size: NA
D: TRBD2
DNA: TGTGCCAGCAGTGAAGCAACCTTGCTAGCGGAAGAGACCCAGTACTTC
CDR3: CASSEATLLAEETQYF

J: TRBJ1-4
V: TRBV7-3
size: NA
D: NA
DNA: TGTGCCAGCAGCGCCCGGCGAGGGGAAAAACTGTTTTTT
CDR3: CASSARRGEKLFF

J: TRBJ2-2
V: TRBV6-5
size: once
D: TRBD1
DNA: TGTGCCAGCAGCGACAGGGGATACACCGGGGAGCTGTTTTTT
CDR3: CASSDRGYTGELFF

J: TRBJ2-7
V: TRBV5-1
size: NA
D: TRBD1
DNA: TGCGCCAGCAGCTCACAGGGGACCGGCGAGCAGTACTTC
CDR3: CASSSQGTGEQYF

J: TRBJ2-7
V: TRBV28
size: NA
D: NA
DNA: TGTGCCAGCAAGGGGTTCTCGAGCTCCTACGAGCAGTACTTC
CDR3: CASKGFSSSYEQYF

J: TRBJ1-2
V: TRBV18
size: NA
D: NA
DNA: TGTGCCAGCTCACCACTCCATGGAGGGGGGGCGTTAGCAGAAGTCTACACCTTC
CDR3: CASSPLHGGGALAEVYTF

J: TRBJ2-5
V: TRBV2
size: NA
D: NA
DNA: TGTGCCAGCCGGCGGGTAGGAGGGCAGGAGACCCAGTACTTC
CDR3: CASRRVGGQETQYF

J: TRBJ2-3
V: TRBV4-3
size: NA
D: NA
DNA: TGCGCCAGCAGCCAGGGGCCGCCAGATACGCAGTATTTT
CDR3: CASSQGPPDTQYF

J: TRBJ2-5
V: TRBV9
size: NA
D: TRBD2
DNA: TGTGCCAGCAGCCTCGGAGCGGGGGGGAGTGCAGAGACCCAGTACTTC
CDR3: CASSLGAGGSAETQYF

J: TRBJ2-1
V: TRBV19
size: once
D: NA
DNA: TGTGCCAGTAGTATCAGGCAGGGTCCTGAGCAGTTCTTC
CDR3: CASSIRQGPEQFF

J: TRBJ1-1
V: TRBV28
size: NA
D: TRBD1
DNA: TGTGCCAGCAGTTTGAACAGGGGGCTGAACACTGAAGCTTTCTTT
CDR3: CASSLNRGLNTEAFF

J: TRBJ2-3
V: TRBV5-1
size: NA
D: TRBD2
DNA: TGCGCCAGCAGCTGGGGGGGTACAGATACGCAGTATTTT
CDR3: CASSWGGTDTQYF

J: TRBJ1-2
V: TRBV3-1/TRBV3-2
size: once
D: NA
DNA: TGTGCCAGCAGCCAAGATCTCACAGCCCGAGGCTACACCTTC
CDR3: CASSQDLTARGYTF

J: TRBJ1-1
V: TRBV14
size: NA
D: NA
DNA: TGTGCCAGCACCCCGGGAGGTTCCACTGAAGCTTTCTTT
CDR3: CASTPGGSTEAFF

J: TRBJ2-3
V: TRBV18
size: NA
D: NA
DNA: TGTGCCAGCTCACGACAGTATAGCACAGATACGCAGTATTTT
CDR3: CASSRQYSTDTQYF

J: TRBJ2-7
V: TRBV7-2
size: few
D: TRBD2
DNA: TGTGCCAGCAGCTTAAGGACTAGCGGGACTTCCTACGAGCAGTACTTC
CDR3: CASSLRTSGTSYEQYF

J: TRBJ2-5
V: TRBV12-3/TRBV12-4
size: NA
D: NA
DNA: TGTGCCAGCAGTTTATTCAAGGGGGAGACCCAGTACTTC
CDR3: CASSLFKGETQYF

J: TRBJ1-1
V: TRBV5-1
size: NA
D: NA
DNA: TGCGCCAGCAGCTCAACAGGGATGGGGACTGAAGCTTTCTTT
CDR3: CASSSTGMGTEAFF

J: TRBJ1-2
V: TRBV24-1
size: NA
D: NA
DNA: TGTGCCACCAGTGACTCCGCGGCACCGAGTTTAAGATATGGCTACACCTTC
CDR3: CATSDSAAPSLRYGYTF

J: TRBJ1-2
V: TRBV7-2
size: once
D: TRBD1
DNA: TGTGCCAGCAGCTTAGATGGGGGACAGCCCTATGGCTACACCTTC
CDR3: CASSLDGGQPYGYTF

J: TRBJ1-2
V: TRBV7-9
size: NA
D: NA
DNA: TGTGCCAGCAGCTTCCCCCAGCGGGGGTCCGATGGCTACACCTTC
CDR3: CASSFPQRGSDGYTF

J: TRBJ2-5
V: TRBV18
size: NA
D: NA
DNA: TGTGCCAGCTCACCACGACGTCCGGGGACCCAGTACTTC
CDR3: CASSPRRPGTQYF

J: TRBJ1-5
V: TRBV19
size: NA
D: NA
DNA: TGTGCCAGTAGTAGCAGGGGTGACCAGCCCCAGCATTTT
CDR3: CASSSRGDQPQHF

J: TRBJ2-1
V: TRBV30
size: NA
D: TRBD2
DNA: TGTGCCTGGAATCTGGGACTAGCATCCAAAGAGCAGTTCTTC
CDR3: CAWNLGLASKEQFF

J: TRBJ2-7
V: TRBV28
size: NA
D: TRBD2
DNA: TGTGCCAGCCAATTCCCATTAGCGGGAGGCTACGAGCAGTACTTC
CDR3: CASQFPLAGGYEQYF

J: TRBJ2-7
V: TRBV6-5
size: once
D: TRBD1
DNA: TGTGCCAGCAGCCTCCGCGGGACAGGGGCCTACGAGCAGTACTTC
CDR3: CASSLRGTGAYEQYF

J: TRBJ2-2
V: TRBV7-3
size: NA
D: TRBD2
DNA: TGTGCCAGCAGCCGCTCGGGGCTAGCGGGAGAAGCCGGGGAGCTGTTTTTT
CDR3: CASSRSGLAGEAGELFF

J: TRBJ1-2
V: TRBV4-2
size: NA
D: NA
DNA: TGTGCCAGCAGGGAACAGAGGGGGGGGAATACTAACTATGGCTACACCTTC
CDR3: CASREQRGGNTNYGYTF